This TCR beta chain is drawn from a study of T cells in Graves' hyperthyroidism and ophthalmopathy. Study overall: Peripheral blood collection took place at initial diagnosis, before any treatment.

For ophthalmopathy patients, the Clinical Activity Score was at least 3 and the NOSPECS grade at least 4; duration was under 3 months. The diagnostic basis comprised clinical symptoms, serum thyroxine and TRAb, thyroid ultrasound and orbital computed tomography. Amplified TCR beta CDR3 regions derived from RNA transcripts. First-round RT-PCR with HTBI primers amplified the TCR CDR3 region. Via MiXCR, TCRdb re-called the multiplex PCR reads, giving one row per CDR3 protein. The table shows around 620,000 distinct CDR3 sequences, with approximately 14% occurring only once. Study findings and constraints: Ophthalmopathy was distinguished from stable hyperthyroidism by 13 V-J signatures.

To note about this clonotype: Its cognate antigen is unknown.

The source material was blood. The receptor was isolated from a woman aged 18 to 35 with Graves' ophthalmopathy.

The CDR3 coding sequence is TGTGCCAGCAGCGGGACTAGCGGGGAGCTGTTTTTT. Protein sequence: CASSGTSGELFF. This rearrangement joins TRBV6-1 to TRBJ2-2; the match to TRBD2 covers 8 bases. V lost 6 bases to trimming and J lost 7 bases; unmatched junction nucleotides: 1. The CDR3 runs to 12 residues. Germline values: CDR1 MNHNS, CDR2 SASEGT.